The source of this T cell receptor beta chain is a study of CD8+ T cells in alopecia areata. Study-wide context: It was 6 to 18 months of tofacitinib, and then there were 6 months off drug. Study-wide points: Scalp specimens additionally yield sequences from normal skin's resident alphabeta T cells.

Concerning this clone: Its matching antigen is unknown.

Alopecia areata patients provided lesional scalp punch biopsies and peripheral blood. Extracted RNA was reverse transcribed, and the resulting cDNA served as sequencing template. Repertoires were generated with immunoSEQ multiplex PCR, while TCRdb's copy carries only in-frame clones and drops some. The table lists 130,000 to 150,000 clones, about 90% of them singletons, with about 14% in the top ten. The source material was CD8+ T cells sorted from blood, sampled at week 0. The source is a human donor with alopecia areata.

In DNA form, the CDR3 reads TGTGCCAGCAGCTTAGCGATGGACAGGACCACCTACGAGCAGTACTTC. Translated, it gives CASSLAMDRTTYEQYF. The J gene is TRBJ2-7, the V gene TRBV7-9; 7 bases match TRBD1. The CDR3 consists of 16 residues. Looked up from germline, CDR1 is SEHNR and CDR2 is FQNEAQ (reference sequence). V trimming: 0 bases; J trimming: 2 bases; junction bases outside the gene matches: 7.